This record looks at one TCR beta chain sequence and its context. The antigen is unknown. This likely stems from a read error, as it lies one base from a far larger clone. A draw of approximately 6.6 milliliters of peripheral blood took place at each of two time points. This specimen belongs to a study of prognosis after radiotherapy for stage I lung cancer. Study-wide findings and caveats: There was a fall in unique TCR clone counts after stereotactic body radiation therapy, median about 10,000 versus 6,900. Any tumor specificity that the expanded TCR clones may have had was not determined.

The germline V gene has CDR1 MNHEY and CDR2 SVGEGT. V was cut by 4 bases and J by 6 bases, with 15 bases left in between. The CDR3 runs to 15 residues. The TCR beta CDR3 region was amplified from genomic DNA, with two rounds of multiplex PCR being used for the amplification. Round one of PCR was performed, and it used primers specific to each TRBV and TRBJ gene. One entry per CDR3 protein results from TCRdb running MiXCR on the multiplex PCR reads. Of fewer than 20,000 distinct CDR3 sequences listed, about three fifths are singletons. The chain has TRBV6-2 or TRBV6-3 and TRBJ2-2; TRBD2 might be the D (5 bases). The receptor's source is a donor aged 50 or older with non-small cell lung cancer. Specimen: PBMCs, collected before or after stereotactic body radiation therapy (not recorded which). The CDR3 reads CASSWISESAGELFF. The CDR3 DNA reads TGTGCCAGCAGTTGGATTAGCGAGTCGGCCGGGGAGCTGTTTTTT.